A selection of T cell receptor beta chains follows, all from one sample in a study of T cell repertoires in cytomegalovirus infection. TCRdb reprocessed the reads via MiXCR and lists one record per CDR3 protein. The sample lists about 100,000 distinct CDR3 sequences, roughly a quarter seen once, with about 39% in the top ten. Material: CD8+ T cells from PBMCs. The receptors originated from a human donor in good health (CMV status not recorded). Some clones in this sample may be carry-over from other donors' samples. Each CDR3 is given with its conserved first and last residue.

v_call cdr3_aa
TRBV30 CAWSTQLADTQYF
TRBV12-3/TRBV12-4 CASSPWGPQDEQYF
TRBV2 CAGRDRETQYF
TRBV29-1 CSVEVSAGLGYGYTF
TRBV7-9 CASSTGSGYGYTF
TRBV7-9 CASRSSTAGRRYGTDTQYF
TRBV5-1 CASPSARKETQYF
TRBV6-4 CASSEYGGIQHF
TRBV7-2 CASSRTSGRADTQYF
TRBV4-2 CASSPSVQAGITDTQYF
TRBV11-2 CASSLGQYVGGEKLFF
TRBV7-9 CASSLTGEGYTF
TRBV6-2/TRBV6-3 CASSPHPEEAFF
TRBV28 CAARRPPETQYF
TRBV4-3 CASSHTSGFTDTQYF
TRBV15 CATSSPRSEEKLFF
TRBV5-8 CASSPGLAGSQETQYF
TRBV12-3/TRBV12-4 CASSWNSGNEQFF
TRBV20-1 CSARDKGDSTEAFF
TRBV27 CASSASGLFLDTGELFF
TRBV7-9 CASSHRDFEETQYF
TRBV5-1 CASSTGTSGVSSYEQYF
TRBV7-9 CASSLEGLAREQYF
TRBV4-3 CASSQGQGAGTGELFF
TRBV7-2 CASSNQETQYF
TRBV5-4 CASDSGYNEQFF
TRBV30 CAWTPSDRGPWRDTQYF
TRBV5-1 CASSLAASDYTF
TRBV28 CASSYLRGWEQYF
TRBV6-6 CASSWTGEGTDTQYF
TRBV7-9 CASSSTSGAYEQYF
TRBV6-2/TRBV6-3 CASSYSTGTGTTEAFF
TRBV13 CASSLGLDLSYEQYF
TRBV7-9 CASSWGQGGEKLFF
TRBV10-3 CAISEGGPQGGYEQYF
TRBV7-6 CASSPPAGLAAIYEQYF